This is a list of T cell receptor beta chains from one sample in a study of T cell responses to AZD1222 COVID-19 vaccine. TCRdb's table, derived via immunoSEQ multiplex PCR, lists solely in-frame clones and lacks some. The sample yields more than 85,000 clones, roughly 89% seen once. Here the sequenced sample was peripheral blood, taken 28 days after the second AZD1222 dose. The receptors come from an adult who received the AZD1222 COVID-19 vaccine. CDR3s include the opening cysteine and the closing phenylalanine or tryptophan. The D gene is left open where the match is weak. Expanded clones get a size class; other rows say once, few or many, or leave the size out.

j_call | clone_size | v_call | d_call | cdr3_aa | cdr3_nt
TRBJ1-2 | NA | TRBV29-1 | TRBD1 | CSVADRGRGANYGYTF | TGCAGCGTTGCGGACAGGGGGCGCGGAGCTAACTATGGCTACACCTTC
TRBJ1-4 | few | TRBV2 | NA | CASSEGQQRGEKLFF | TGTGCCAGCAGTGAAGGCCAGCAAAGGGGGGAAAAACTGTTTTTT
TRBJ1-6 | NA | TRBV18 | TRBD1 | CASSRGQANYNSPLHF | TGTGCCAGCTCACGGGGACAGGCAAATTATAATTCACCCCTCCACTTT
TRBJ1-2 | NA | TRBV5-6 | NA | CASTQTNYGYTF | TGTGCCAGCACTCAGACTAACTATGGCTACACCTTC
TRBJ2-4 | NA | TRBV15 | TRBD1 | CATSASLGTGVLLAKNIQYF | TGTGCCACCAGCGCCAGTCTGGGGACAGGGGTATTACTAGCCAAAAACATTCAGTACTTC
TRBJ2-1 | NA | TRBV27 | NA | CASSNPRASVYNEQFF | TGTGCCAGCAGCAACCCCAGGGCTAGCGTCTACAATGAGCAGTTCTTC
TRBJ2-1 | NA | TRBV15 | TRBD2 | CATSRYSGTRSEQFF | TGTGCCACCAGCAGGTACTCCGGGACTAGATCTGAGCAGTTCTTC
TRBJ2-7 | NA | TRBV7-9 | NA | CASSLDGGPYEQYF | TGTGCCAGCAGCTTAGATGGTGGGCCGTACGAGCAGTACTTC
TRBJ2-7 | NA | TRBV7-2 | NA | CASSIIGTVNYEQYF | TGTGCCAGCAGCATTATAGGGACGGTGAACTACGAGCAGTACTTC
TRBJ2-6 | NA | TRBV12-3/TRBV12-4 | NA | CASTGPGANVLTF | TGTGCCAGTACGGGGCCTGGGGCCAACGTCCTGACTTTC
TRBJ2-5 | medium-sized | TRBV2 | TRBD2 | CASELAGETQYF | TGTGCCAGCGAACTAGCGGGAGAGACCCAGTACTTC
TRBJ1-1 | NA | TRBV7-9 | TRBD1 | CASSLVSRGVTEAFF | TGTGCCAGCAGCTTAGTATCCAGGGGGGTAACTGAAGCTTTCTTT
TRBJ2-7 | NA | TRBV11-2 | TRBD1 | CASSPSRYRGESYEQYF | TGTGCCAGCAGCCCAAGCAGGTACAGGGGGGAGTCCTACGAGCAGTACTTC
TRBJ1-4 | NA | TRBV7-9 | NA | CASRTGQGDEKLFF | TGTGCCAGCAGAACAGGGCAGGGAGATGAAAAACTGTTTTTT
TRBJ1-2 | NA | TRBV6-5 | TRBD1 | CASSNRGHGYTF | TGTGCCAGCAGCAACAGGGGGCATGGCTACACCTTC
TRBJ1-2 | NA | TRBV12-3/TRBV12-4 | TRBD1 | CASSSGTGGGYTF | TGTGCCAGCAGTTCAGGGACAGGGGGAGGCTACACCTTC
TRBJ1-6 | NA | TRBV6-5 | TRBD1 | CASSHRQGAYSPLHF | TGTGCCAGCAGCCACAGACAGGGGGCATATTCACCCCTCCACTTT
TRBJ2-7 | NA | TRBV13 | NA | CASSLNSGGTYEQYF | TGTGCCAGCAGCTTAAATTCAGGGGGGACCTACGAGCAGTACTTC
TRBJ2-7 | NA | TRBV28 | NA | CASTPWSSRPYEQYF | TGTGCCAGCACCCCGTGGAGTAGTAGACCCTACGAGCAGTACTTC
TRBJ1-2 | NA | TRBV19 | NA | CASSTNTRDNYGYTF | TGTGCCAGTAGTACGAACACCCGGGACAACTATGGCTACACCTTC
TRBJ1-6 | once | TRBV7-9 | NA | CASSLASGNSPLHF | TGTGCCAGCAGCTTAGCAAGCGGCAATTCACCCCTCCACTTT
TRBJ2-1 | NA | TRBV28 | NA | CASSPTPGLNEQFF | TGTGCCAGCAGTCCCACCCCAGGGTTAAATGAGCAGTTCTTC
TRBJ1-2 | NA | TRBV5-1 | TRBD1 | CASSFRTGRGYGYTF | TGCGCCAGCAGCTTCCGGACAGGGCGAGGCTATGGCTACACCTTC
TRBJ1-5 | NA | TRBV6-5 | NA | CASSYSRGRQPQHF | TGTGCCAGCAGTTACTCGCGGGGGAGGCAGCCCCAGCATTTT
TRBJ2-5 | once | TRBV30 | TRBD2 | CAWTGGPRTQYF | TGTGCCTGGACGGGGGGGCCCCGGACCCAGTACTTC
TRBJ2-4 | NA | TRBV12-1 | NA | CASSSEDWAKNIQYF | TGTGCCAGCAGCTCCGAAGATTGGGCCAAAAACATTCAGTACTTC
TRBJ1-2 | NA | TRBV21-1 | NA | CASSKGDPTGGRNGYTF | TGTGCCAGCAGCAAAGGAGACCCGACAGGGGGCCGGAATGGCTACACCTTC
TRBJ2-1 | NA | TRBV5-1 | NA | CASSLGGLYNEQFF | TGCGCCAGCAGCTTGGGTGGGCTCTACAATGAGCAGTTCTTC
TRBJ1-5 | NA | TRBV24-1 | NA | CATSDLTPGVLSNQPQHF | TGTGCCACCAGTGATTTGACCCCCGGGGTTCTTAGCAATCAGCCCCAGCATTTT
TRBJ1-3 | once | TRBV2 | NA | CASSGTGGGNTIYF | TGTGCCAGCAGCGGAACAGGTGGTGGAAACACCATATATTTT
TRBJ1-5 | NA | TRBV5-1 | TRBD1 | CASSLAGGQGTNQPQHF | TGCGCCAGCAGCTTGGCGGGAGGACAGGGCACTAATCAGCCCCAGCATTTT
TRBJ1-5 | NA | TRBV10-2 | TRBD1 | CASSESGGQGSQPQHF | TGCGCCAGCAGTGAGTCGGGGGGACAGGGCTCGCAGCCCCAGCATTTT
TRBJ1-3 | once | TRBV30 | NA | CAWSVSRLLLSSGNTIYF | TGTGCCTGGAGTGTATCACGTCTCTTACTAAGCTCTGGAAACACCATATATTTT
TRBJ1-2 | NA | TRBV28 | TRBD1 | CASSPPRQGFYGYTF | TGTGCCAGCAGTCCCCCCCGACAGGGGTTCTATGGCTACACCTTC
TRBJ2-7 | NA | TRBV5-6 | TRBD2 | CASSLGLAGGSFTYEQYF | TGTGCCAGCAGCTTGGGACTAGCGGGGGGGTCTTTTACCTACGAGCAGTACTTC
TRBJ1-1 | NA | TRBV5-1 | TRBD1 | CASSLLTQGGYTEAFF | TGCGCCAGCAGCTTGCTTACCCAGGGGGGGTACACTGAAGCTTTCTTT
TRBJ1-1 | NA | TRBV28 | NA | CASSLYGQRAFF | TGTGCCAGCAGTTTATATGGGCAAAGAGCTTTCTTT
TRBJ1-4 | NA | TRBV5-4 | NA | CASSLESEEKLFF | TGTGCCAGCAGCTTGGAATCGGAGGAAAAACTGTTTTTT
TRBJ2-6 | NA | TRBV9 | NA | CASSVGVSGANVLTF | TGTGCCAGCAGCGTAGGCGTCTCTGGGGCCAACGTCCTGACTTTC
TRBJ1-1 | NA | TRBV28 | TRBD1 | CASSLDDRGRAFF | TGTGCCAGCAGTTTAGATGACAGGGGTAGGGCTTTCTTT
TRBJ2-3 | NA | TRBV2 | TRBD1 | CASSPPGGDTQYF | TGTGCCAGCAGCCCCCCAGGGGGAGATACGCAGTATTTT
TRBJ1-1 | NA | TRBV19 | NA | CASSQGAYTEAFF | TGTGCCAGTAGTCAAGGGGCCTACACTGAAGCTTTCTTT
TRBJ1-5 | NA | TRBV6-5 | NA | CASRLGADGNQPQHF | TGTGCCAGCAGATTGGGGGCGGACGGCAATCAGCCCCAGCATTTT
TRBJ1-2 | NA | TRBV18 | NA | CASSSSADGGYTF | TGTGCCAGCTCCTCTAGTGCGGATGGAGGCTACACCTTC
TRBJ1-6 | NA | TRBV18 | NA | CASSPLEGSNSPLHF | TGTGCCAGCTCACCCCTAGAAGGGAGCAATTCACCCCTCCACTTT